Listed here are 20 T cell receptor beta chains from one sample, sequenced in a study of CD8 T cells in Susac syndrome. Random-hexamer reverse transcription was applied to 0.5 to 1 ug RNA. Each CDR3 protein gets one entry after TCRdb re-called the immunoSEQ multiplex PCR reads with MiXCR. The sample includes around 170,000 distinct CDR3 sequences, 92% of them seen just once. Sequencing was performed on CD4+ T cells from PBMCs. The origin of the receptors is a human donor in good health.

This sequence joins TRBV20-1 and TRBJ2-5; 12 positions match TRBD2. The CDR3 totals 12 residues. CDR1 and CDR2 (germline): DFQATT, SNEGSKA (reference sequence). CDR3 sequence reads: CTLAGGLETQYF. In DNA form, the CDR3 reads TGCACCCTAGCGGGAGGGCTGGAGACCCAGTACTTC.

This chain uses TRBV2 with TRBJ2-1, with D uncertain. V was shortened by 4 bases and J by 10 bases, with 8 bases between the two germline ends. The V gene's germline CDR1 is SNHLY and CDR2 FYNNEI. The CDR3 contains 11 residues. The CDR3 reads CASSVRVEQFF. CDR3 bases: TGTGCCAGCAGTGTCCGCGTGGAGCAGTTCTTC.

The chain links TRBV20-1 to TRBJ2-7; 8 nucleotides align to TRBD1. From germline, CDR1 is DFQATT and CDR2 SNEGSKA (reference sequence). Unmatched junction bases numbered 7, after V lost 2 bases and J lost 1 base. CDR3 length equals 15 residues. CDR3 bases: TGCAGTGCTAGAAACCCACGGACAGGGTCCTACGAGCAGTACTTC. Amino acid sequence: CSARNPRTGSYEQYF.

V and J are TRBV6-6 and TRBJ1-2, with D possibly being TRBD1 (5 bases). The CDR3 runs 13 residues. Trimming shortened V by 6 bases and J by 1 base, and 9 bases separated the two germline ends. CDR1 MNHNY and CDR2 SVGAGI come from the germline V gene (reference sequence). Written as DNA, the CDR3 is TGTGCCAGCAGGGCCGACAGTAACTATGGCTACACCTTC. Its protein product is CASRADSNYGYTF.

This chain's CDR3 is CASSPRGSGGSGTGELFF. In DNA, the CDR3 is TGTGCCAGCAGCCCCCGGGGTAGCGGGGGGAGCGGCACCGGGGAGCTGTTTTTT. The genes are TRBV9 and TRBJ2-2; 10 bases map to TRBD2. V dropped 4 bases and J dropped 4; count of bases not matched to a gene: 13. Per the germline V gene, CDR1 is SGDLS and CDR2 is YYNGEE. This CDR3 is 18 amino acids long.

The V and J genes are TRBV7-9 and TRBJ1-1; D gene uncertain. V lost 5 bases to trimming and J lost 4 bases, with 11 bases between them. CDR1 and CDR2 from the germline V gene are SEHNR and FQNEAQ (reference sequence). The CDR3 length is 13 residues. CDR3 coding DNA: TGTGCCAGCAGCATAGGACTGGGCACTGAAGCTTTCTTT. Its translation is CASSIGLGTEAFF.

In this sample, this clonotype turned up once. The J gene is TRBJ2-6, the V gene TRBV20-1; the match to TRBD1 covers 9 bases. V gave up 6 bases and J gave up 2 bases; unmatched junction bases: 11. CDR1 is DFQATT, CDR2 SNEGSKA, per germline (reference sequence). This CDR3 contains 17 residues. This chain's CDR3 is CSALPGQGFPGANVLTF. CDR3 in DNA: TGCAGTGCCCTTCCGGGACAGGGATTCCCTGGGGCCAACGTCCTGACTTTC.

The chain combines TRBV6-2 or TRBV6-3 with TRBJ1-6, with D tentatively TRBD1 (5 bases). The CDR3 runs 12 residues. V lost 5 bases to trimming and J lost 12 bases, with 11 bases between them. Germline V gene data show CDR1 as MNHEY and CDR2 as SVGEGT. The CDR3 DNA sequence: TGTGCCAGCAGTCCCCCGGGGCAACCCCTCCACTTT. Its protein is CASSPPGQPLHF.

The chain has TRBV3-1 and TRBJ1-5, with a tentative D call TRBD1 (5 bases). V was trimmed by 0 bases and J by 7 bases, leaving 13 bases between them. There are 15 residues in the CDR3. Looked up from germline, CDR1 is LGHDT and CDR2 is YNNKEL (reference sequence). The CDR3 sequence is CASSQDWQGSQPQHF. CDR3 DNA: TGTGCCAGCAGCCAAGATTGGCAGGGATCGCAGCCCCAGCATTTT.

This chain links TRBV5-1 with TRBJ1-4; D ambiguous. The length of the CDR3 is 15 residues. Germline V lookup: CDR1 SGHRS, CDR2 YFSETQ. Trimming stripped 6 bases from V and 4 bases from J, with 16 bases between. The CDR3 spells CASTPSGVLNEKLFF. In DNA, the CDR3 is TGCGCCAGCACCCCATCCGGGGTACTTAATGAAAAACTGTTTTTT.

Only a few counts were recorded for this clonotype. V and J are TRBV5-1 and TRBJ2-5; D is tentatively TRBD1 or TRBD2 (6 bases each). The CDR3 contains 14 residues. Germline V gene lookup returns CDR1 SGHRS and CDR2 YFSETQ. Trimming pared 2 bases from V and 0 bases from J, leaving 8 bases between. This CDR3 is CASSFGGYQETQYF. CDR3 coding DNA: TGCGCCAGCAGCTTCGGGGGCTACCAAGAGACCCAGTACTTC.

The CDR3 nucleotides read TGTGCCAGCTTGTGGCTGGACACCATATATTTT. It specifies CASLWLDTIYF. V usage is TRBV18 and J usage is TRBJ1-3; D call uncertain. V was pared by 7 bases and J by 8 bases, with 9 bases between. The CDR3 extends over 11 amino acids. Germline V gene data show CDR1 as KGHSH and CDR2 as LQKENI.

The chain has TRBV7-8 and TRBJ2-1, with D possibly matching TRBD1 (6 bases). Germline V lookup: CDR1 SGHVS, CDR2 FQNEAQ. This CDR3 has 13 residues. The germline V and J ends were trimmed by 5 bases and 9 bases, with 14 bases remaining between them. CDR3 residues: CASSRLDSREQFF. The CDR3, as DNA: TGTGCCAGCAGCCGATTGGACAGTCGTGAGCAGTTCTTC.

The chain is built from TRBV18 and TRBJ2-7, with 7 bases identical to TRBD1. The CDR3 has 15 amino acids. V shed 3 bases, J shed 0 bases, and the junction held 5 bases outside the gene matches. Germline V gene sequence: CDR1 KGHSH, CDR2 LQKENI. Here the CDR3 reads CASSPGQTSSYEQYF. The CDR3, as DNA: TGTGCCAGCTCACCGGGACAGACAAGCTCCTACGAGCAGTACTTC.

The chain carries TRBV19 and TRBJ2-2, with 15 bases that match TRBD2. J gave up 2 bases and V 3 bases, and 10 bases lay outside the gene matches. This CDR3 has 20 amino acids. Germline V gene lookup returns CDR1 LNHDA and CDR2 SQIVND (reference sequence). The CDR3 here is CASSISGLAGGTLNTGELFF. For the CDR3, the DNA is TGTGCCAGTAGTATCTCGGGACTAGCGGGGGGCACCCTCAACACCGGGGAGCTGTTTTTT. Looking up the rest from reference TRBV19 and TRBJ2-2 gives the full variable domain: DGGITQSPKYLFRKEGQNVTLSCEQNLNHDAMYWYRQDPGQGLRLIYYSQIVNDFQKGDIAEGYSVSREKKESFPLTVTSAQKNPTAFYLCASSISGLAGGTLNTGELFFGEGSRLTVL.

The genes are TRBV7-9 and TRBJ2-5; TRBD1 matches 9 bases. The CDR3 spans 15 residues. Germline-derived CDR1 and CDR2 are SEHNR and FQNEAQ (reference sequence). Trimming cost V 0 bases and J 5 bases; bases outside gene matches: 4. The CDR3 sequence is CASSLATGGGETQYF. DNA of the CDR3: TGTGCCAGCAGCTTAGCCACAGGGGGCGGGGAGACCCAGTACTTC. Full variable domain (rest looked up from reference TRBV7-9 and TRBJ2-5): DTGVSQNPRHKITKRGQNVTFRCDPISEHNRLYWYRQTLGQGPEFLTYFQNEAQLEKSRLLSDRFSAERPKGSFSTLEIQRTEQGDSAMYLCASSLATGGGETQYFGPGTRLLVL.

The rearrangement links TRBV5-1 to TRBJ2-5; TRBD1 matches at 11 bases. CDR3 length: 15 amino acids. Germline values: CDR1 SGHRS, CDR2 YFSETQ. After removal of 4 bases from V and 5 bases from J, the junction contained 7 bases not matched to a gene. For the CDR3, the DNA is TGCGCCAGCAGCCCCCGGACAGGGGGCGCGGAGACCCAGTACTTC. Translated, it gives CASSPRTGGAETQYF. The variable domain in full, with the rest retrieved from reference TRBV5-1 and TRBJ2-5, is KAGVTQTPRYLIKTRGQQVTLSCSPISGHRSVSWYQQTPGQGLQFLFEYFSETQRNKGNFPGRFSGRQFSNSRSEMNVSTLELGDSALYLCASSPRTGGAETQYFGPGTRLLVL.

This clonotype was seen a handful of times. This chain joins TRBV30 and TRBJ2-7, with D possibly matching TRBD1 (5 bases). CDR1 and CDR2 from the germline V gene are GTSNPN and SVGIG (reference sequence). The CDR3 sequence is 13 residues long. The V gene lost 0 bases and the J gene lost 6 bases, with 12 bases spanning the gap. CDR3 residues: CAWSVRAYFEQYF. The CDR3 nucleotides are TGTGCCTGGAGTGTCAGGGCTTACTTCGAGCAGTACTTC.

The V and J genes are TRBV5-1 and TRBJ2-3; D remains unclear. Germline values: CDR1 SGHRS, CDR2 YFSETQ. The CDR3 is 15 residues long. V was shortened by 0 bases and J by 1 base, with 9 bases between the two germline ends. CDR3 protein: CASSLEVAGTDTQYF. CDR3 nucleotide sequence: TGCGCCAGCAGCTTGGAGGTAGCCGGCACAGATACGCAGTATTTT. The full variable domain, its missing parts supplied by reference TRBV5-1 and TRBJ2-3, is KAGVTQTPRYLIKTRGQQVTLSCSPISGHRSVSWYQQTPGQGLQFLFEYFSETQRNKGNFPGRFSGRQFSNSRSEMNVSTLELGDSALYLCASSLEVAGTDTQYFGPGTRLTVL.

The chain couples TRBV5-1 to TRBJ1-2; tentatively, D is TRBD1 (6 bases). CDR1 SGHRS and CDR2 YFSETQ come from the germline V gene. V gave up 1 base and J gave up 5 bases, with 12 bases separating them. The CDR3 contains 14 residues. For the CDR3, the DNA is TGCGCCAGCAGCTTGCAGGGGAACGAGTATGGCTACACCTTC. This translates into CASSLQGNEYGYTF.